This entry features one T cell receptor (beta chain) sequence. Its specificity is unknown. This record comes from a study of early T cells in non-severe SARS-CoV-2 infection. Overall study: Sequenced bulk RNA came from whole blood that was unsorted, and chains were unpaired.

Individual cDNA molecules were tagged with unique molecular identifiers. From the 5' RACE reads, TCRdb called clonotypes with MiXCR, one entry per CDR3 protein. The sample lists about 49,000 distinct CDR3 sequences; around 6.5% were seen once. Study conclusions and caveats: Matching results from VDJdb favored anti-spike CD8 responses, leaving private and CD4 specificities undetected.

CDR1 WSHSY and CDR2 SAAADI come from the germline V gene. Trimming stripped 4 bases from V and 7 bases from J, with 11 bases between. The CDR3 is 14 amino acids. The sequence was obtained from an adult who was a healthcare worker with PCR-confirmed SARS-CoV-2 infection or an uninfected control (not recorded which). The sequenced sample was whole blood, obtained at baseline. This chain connects TRBV10-2 to TRBJ1-6, with D unclear. The CDR3 reads CASSVKGGNSPLHF. The CDR3 DNA reads as TGCGCCAGCAGTGTTAAGGGAGGAAATTCACCCCTCCACTTT.